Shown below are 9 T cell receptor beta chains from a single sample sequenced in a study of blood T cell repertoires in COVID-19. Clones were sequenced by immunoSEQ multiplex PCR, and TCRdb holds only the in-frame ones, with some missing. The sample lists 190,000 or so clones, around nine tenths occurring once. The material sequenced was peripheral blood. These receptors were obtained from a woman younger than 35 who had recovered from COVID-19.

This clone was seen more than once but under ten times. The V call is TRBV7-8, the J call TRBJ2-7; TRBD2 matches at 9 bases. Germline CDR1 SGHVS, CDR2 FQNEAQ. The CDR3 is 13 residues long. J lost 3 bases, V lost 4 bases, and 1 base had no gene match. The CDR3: CASSYSGGYEQYF. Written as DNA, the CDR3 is TGTGCCAGCAGCTATAGCGGGGGCTACGAGCAGTACTTC.

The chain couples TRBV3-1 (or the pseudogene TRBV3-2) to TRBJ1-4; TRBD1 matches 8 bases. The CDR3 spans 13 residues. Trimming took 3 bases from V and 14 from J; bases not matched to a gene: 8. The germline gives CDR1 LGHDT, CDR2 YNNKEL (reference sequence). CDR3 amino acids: CASSHMDRAILFF. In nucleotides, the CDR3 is TGTGCCAGCAGCCATATGGACAGGGCTATCCTGTTTTTT.

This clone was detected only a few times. CDR3 in DNA: TGTGCCAGCAGTGACCTAGCTGGGGCCAACGTCCTGACTTTC. Translating it yields CASSDLAGANVLTF. This chain connects TRBV6-4 to TRBJ2-6; no clear D. This CDR3 contains 14 residues. CDR1 MRHNA and CDR2 SNTAGT come from the germline V gene. V dropped 2 bases and J dropped 2 bases, with 4 bases sitting between them.

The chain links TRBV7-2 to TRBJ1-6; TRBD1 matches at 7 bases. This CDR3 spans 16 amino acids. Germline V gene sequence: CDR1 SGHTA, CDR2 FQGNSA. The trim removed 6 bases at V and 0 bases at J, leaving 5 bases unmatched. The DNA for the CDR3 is TGTGCCAGCAGTCGACAGGGAAGCTCCTATAATTCACCCCTCCACTTT. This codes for CASSRQGSSYNSPLHF.

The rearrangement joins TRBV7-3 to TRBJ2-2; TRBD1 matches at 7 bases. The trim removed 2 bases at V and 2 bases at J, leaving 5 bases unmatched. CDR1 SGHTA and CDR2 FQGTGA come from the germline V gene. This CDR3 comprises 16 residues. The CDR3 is CASSLWAGGNTGELFF. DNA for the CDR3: TGTGCCAGCAGCTTATGGGCAGGGGGAAACACCGGGGAGCTGTTTTTT.

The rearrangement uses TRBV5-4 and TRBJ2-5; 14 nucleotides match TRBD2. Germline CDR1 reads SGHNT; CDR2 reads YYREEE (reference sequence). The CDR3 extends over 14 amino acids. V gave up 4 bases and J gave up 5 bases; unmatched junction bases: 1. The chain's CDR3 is CASSRTSGRETQYF. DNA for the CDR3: TGTGCCAGCAGCAGGACTAGCGGGAGGGAGACCCAGTACTTC.

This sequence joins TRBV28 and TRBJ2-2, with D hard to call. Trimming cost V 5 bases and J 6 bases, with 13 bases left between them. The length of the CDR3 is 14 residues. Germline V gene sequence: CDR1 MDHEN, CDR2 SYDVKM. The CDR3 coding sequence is TGTGCCAGCAGTCTCCTGAGACTTTCCGGGGAGCTGTTTTTT. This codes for CASSLLRLSGELFF.

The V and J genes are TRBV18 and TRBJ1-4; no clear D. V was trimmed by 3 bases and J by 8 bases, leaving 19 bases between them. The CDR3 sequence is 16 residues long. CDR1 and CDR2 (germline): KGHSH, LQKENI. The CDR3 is CASSPVFRGRREKLFF. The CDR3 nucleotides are TGTGCCAGCTCACCCGTTTTTAGAGGCCGGAGGGAAAAACTGTTTTTT.

The CDR3 DNA reads as TGTGCCAGCAGGGGACAGAGCAATCAGCCCCAGCATTTT. This gives the protein CASRGQSNQPQHF. The chain carries TRBV12-3 or TRBV12-4 and TRBJ1-5; 7 bases are a match to TRBD1. Trimming took 6 bases from V and 1 from J; bases not matched to a gene: 0. This CDR3 contains 13 residues.